This is a list of T cell receptor beta chains from one sample in a study of identical twins. TCRdb re-derived calls from the 5' RACE reads in MiXCR, one entry per CDR3 protein. This table holds about 470,000 distinct CDR3 sequences, 20% to 25% found once. These data are also associated with another study on T cells expressing NK-cell markers.

The specimen was CD4+ T cells sorted from blood. Every receptor here comes from a young woman in good health. Both conserved end residues are part of each CDR3. The order of the fields is J gene, V gene, clone size, D gene, CDR3 DNA, CDR3 protein. A D gene is named only where the DNA matches it firmly. For some rows the clone size is stated as once, few or many, or as a class when expanded; others skip it.

>TRBJ2-7|TRBV20-1|.|TRBD2
TGCAGTGCTAGTGGGACTAGCGGTTACGAGCAGTACTTC
CSASGTSGYEQYF
>TRBJ2-1|TRBV12-3/TRBV12-4|.|.
TGTGCCAGCAGTTTCCGGGAGCGTCCCCCCCAAAATGAGCAGTTCTTC
CASSFRERPPQNEQFF
>TRBJ2-3|TRBV5-5|few|.
TGTGCCAGCAGCTTGTGGACACAAGGGACAGATACGCAGTATTTT
CASSLWTQGTDTQYF
>TRBJ1-5|TRBV3-1|few|.
TGTGCCAGCAGCCAAGGGCAGGACAATCAGCCCCAGCATTTT
CASSQGQDNQPQHF
>TRBJ2-7|TRBV6-6|.|.
TGTGCCAGCACCCACCGCAACTACGAGCAGTACTTC
CASTHRNYEQYF
>TRBJ2-1|TRBV25-1|.|.
TGTGCCAGCAGCCCCTCCCAGACGGGTGAGCAGTTCTTC
CASSPSQTGEQFF
>TRBJ1-2|TRBV7-9|few|.
TGTGCCAGCAGCCCAATTGGTGTTCGTTCCTATGGCTACACCTTC
CASSPIGVRSYGYTF
>TRBJ1-2|TRBV20-1|once|TRBD1
TGCAGTGCTCCCACCGGGGGACAGAGCTATGGCTACACCTTC
CSAPTGGQSYGYTF
>TRBJ1-2|TRBV12-3/TRBV12-4|.|.
TGTGCCAGCAGTTTAGTGCGGGGACCTAACTATGGCTACACCTTC
CASSLVRGPNYGYTF
>TRBJ1-1|TRBV24-1|.|.
TGTGCCACCAGTGATTTCACTGAAGCTTTCTTT
CATSDFTEAFF
>TRBJ1-6|TRBV20-1|.|TRBD1
TGCAGTGCCCGAACAGGGGGTGCGAATAATTCACCCCTCCACTTT
CSARTGGANNSPLHF
>TRBJ1-5|TRBV7-2|few|TRBD1
TGTGCCAGCAGTCTAATGGGGACAGGGAATCAGCCCCAGCATTTT
CASSLMGTGNQPQHF
>TRBJ2-3|TRBV29-1|.|.
TGCAGCGTCCTAACCCCACGGATTGGAGATACGCAGTATTTT
CSVLTPRIGDTQYF
>TRBJ2-3|TRBV27|.|TRBD2
TGTGCCAGCAGTGTAAAGGTAGCGGGTGCCACAGATACGCAGTATTTT
CASSVKVAGATDTQYF
>TRBJ1-1|TRBV30|.|.
TGTGCCTGGAGTGTACGAGGGAACACTGAAGCTTTCTTT
CAWSVRGNTEAFF
>TRBJ1-3|TRBV12-3/TRBV12-4|few|.
TGTGCCAGCGGGACTCTTGGGTCTGGAAACACCATATATTTT
CASGTLGSGNTIYF
>TRBJ1-2|TRBV3-1|few|TRBD1
TGTGCCAGCACATACAGGGGGAACATCTATGGCTACACCTTC
CASTYRGNIYGYTF
>TRBJ2-5|TRBV6-5|many|TRBD2
TGTGCCAGCAGTTACGGGACTAGCGGGGGACAAGAGACCCAGTACTTC
CASSYGTSGGQETQYF
>TRBJ2-1|TRBV5-1|.|TRBD1
TGCGCCAGCAGCTTGGACCCGGGACAGGGGACGGATGAGCAGTTCTTC
CASSLDPGQGTDEQFF
>TRBJ2-1|TRBV12-5|.|.
TGTGCTAGTGGTTTGGTAGCCGGGGGACATGAGCAGTTCTTC
CASGLVAGGHEQFF
>TRBJ1-1|TRBV18|once|.
TGTGCCAGCTCGGAAAGTCTGGACACTGAAGCTTTCTTT
CASSESLDTEAFF
>TRBJ2-2|TRBV30|many|.
TGTGCCTGGAGTGGTAGTCAGGGGATAGGCGGGGAGCTGTTTTTT
CAWSGSQGIGGELFF
>TRBJ2-7|TRBV6-5|few|TRBD2
TGTGCCAGCAGTTACTCAGGGGCGGGAGGCGAATGGGAGCAGTACTTC
CASSYSGAGGEWEQYF
>TRBJ2-5|TRBV6-2/TRBV6-3|.|.
TGTGCCATTCGGGGTCAGAAAGAGACCCAGTACTTC
CAIRGQKETQYF
>TRBJ1-1|TRBV20-1|few|.
TGCAGTGCTAGAGATGAAAGGGGGAGGACTGAAGCTTTCTTT
CSARDERGRTEAFF
>TRBJ1-6|TRBV7-8|few|TRBD1
TGTGCCAGCAGACCCCTGGGACAGGGGGCGAGGAATTCACCCCTCCACTTT
CASRPLGQGARNSPLHF
>TRBJ2-3|TRBV30|.|.
TGTGCCTGGAGTCCGGCAGATACGCAGTATTTT
CAWSPADTQYF
>TRBJ1-6|TRBV5-5|.|TRBD1
TGTGCCAGCAGCTCCGGACAGGGGATTTATTCACCCCTCCACTTT
CASSSGQGIYSPLHF
>TRBJ2-3|TRBV4-3|few|TRBD2
TGCGCCAGCAGCCAAGATCCACCTAGCGGGAGCACAGATACGCAGTATTTT
CASSQDPPSGSTDTQYF
>TRBJ2-7|TRBV25-1|.|TRBD2
TGTGCCAGCAGTGACCCAGTAGGGGTAGGAGCGGGAGCCCGCGAGCAGTACTTC
CASSDPVGVGAGAREQYF
>TRBJ1-2|TRBV7-9|.|TRBD1
TGTGCCAGCAGCTTAGAGGACAGGGGTTCTGGCTACACCTTC
CASSLEDRGSGYTF
>TRBJ2-3|TRBV3-1|.|.
TGTGCCAGCAGTAACCGGCAGGGCTCAGATACGCAGTATTTT
CASSNRQGSDTQYF
>TRBJ2-7|TRBV5-1|few|.
TGCGCCAGCAGCATAGAGGGCTACGAGCAGTACTTC
CASSIEGYEQYF
>TRBJ2-7|TRBV20-1|.|.
TGCAGTGCTAGAGGGTTAGGGGGGGAGCAGTACTTC
CSARGLGGEQYF
>TRBJ2-7|TRBV7-2|.|.
TGTGCCAGCAGCTCCCGCGTAGGGGCGGACGAGCAGTACTTC
CASSSRVGADEQYF
>TRBJ2-1|TRBV5-1|.|TRBD2
TGCGCCAGCAGCACCTTGACTAGCGGGAAGACTGAGCAGTTCTTC
CASSTLTSGKTEQFF
>TRBJ2-3|TRBV10-3|few|TRBD2
TGTGCCATCGCCAAGCGGGAGGGCACAGATACGCAGTATTTT
CAIAKREGTDTQYF
>TRBJ2-3|TRBV5-6|many|.
TGTGCCAGCAGCTTCTACCTGGTAGCGGTGGATACGCAGTATTTT
CASSFYLVAVDTQYF
>TRBJ2-5|TRBV7-2|few|.
TGTGCCAGCAGCTTACCCCCGCTGGAGACCCAGTACTTC
CASSLPPLETQYF
>TRBJ2-1|TRBV9|many|.
TGTGCCAGCAGCATCGGACGTAATGGACATGAGCAGTTCTTC
CASSIGRNGHEQFF
>TRBJ1-2|TRBV20-1|many|TRBD1
TGCAGTGCGGGGGACAGGGGGTCCTATGGCTACACCTTC
CSAGDRGSYGYTF
>TRBJ2-4|TRBV9|.|.
TGTGCCAGCAGCGTAGGACAGGAGGGGGGTAACATTCAGTACTTC
CASSVGQEGGNIQYF
>TRBJ2-1|TRBV6-5|.|.
TGTGCCAGCAGTTACTCGGCAGGGGCCTACAATGAGCAGTTCTTC
CASSYSAGAYNEQFF
>TRBJ1-2|TRBV5-1|few|.
TGCGCCAGCAGCTTGGAAACTCTCAACTATGGCTACACCTTC
CASSLETLNYGYTF
>TRBJ1-5|TRBV10-3|.|.
TGTGCCATCAGTGATGGAGTGGGCAATCAGCCCCAGCATTTT
CAISDGVGNQPQHF
>TRBJ2-2|TRBV6-4|many|.
TGTGCCAGCAGTGACAGGAACACCGGGGAGCTGTTTTTT
CASSDRNTGELFF
>TRBJ1-1|TRBV20-1|many|.
TGCAGTGCTAGGGTTTCGGGAATCACTGAAGCTTTCTTT
CSARVSGITEAFF
>TRBJ1-1|TRBV5-1|.|.
TGCGCCAGCACAGATCCCGGGAGCACTGAAGCTTTCTTT
CASTDPGSTEAFF
>TRBJ2-3|TRBV12-3/TRBV12-4|.|.
TGTGCCAGCAGTTTATGGTCTAGCTCTTCCACAGATACGCAGTATTTT
CASSLWSSSSTDTQYF
>TRBJ2-1|TRBV6-5|.|TRBD2
TGTGCCAGCAGTTACTCGAGGCGGGGGGGGTTCTCCTACAATGAGCAGTTCTTC
CASSYSRRGGFSYNEQFF
>TRBJ1-1|TRBV11-2|.|.
TGTGCCAGCAGCTTTGCAATTAGGTTTGAAGCTTTCTTT
CASSFAIRFEAFF
>TRBJ2-2|TRBV7-9|.|.
TGTGCCAGCAGACGTACCGGGGCAGACACCGGGGAGCTGTTTTTT
CASRRTGADTGELFF
>TRBJ2-7|TRBV10-3|.|TRBD2
TGTGCCTCGGGGGGGGCTAGCGGGACTATCCACGAGCAGTACTTC
CASGGASGTIHEQYF
>TRBJ2-1|TRBV12-3/TRBV12-4|.|.
TGTGCCAGCAGTTATGCGGCGGGGGCGAATGAGCAGTTCTTC
CASSYAAGANEQFF
>TRBJ2-7|TRBV12-3/TRBV12-4|few|.
TGTGCCAGCAGTCAACAGGGGGGAGGGTACGAGCAGTACTTC
CASSQQGGGYEQYF
>TRBJ2-5|TRBV9|once|.
TGTGCCAGCAGCTCCGGTTTCGTAGAGACCCAGTACTTC
CASSSGFVETQYF
>TRBJ2-5|TRBV29-1|once|.
TGCAGCGACGGGACGTTCCAAGAGACCCAGTACTTC
CSDGTFQETQYF
>TRBJ2-3|TRBV19|.|TRBD2
TGTGCCAGTAGTCTAGCGGGGGTGCTAGATACGCAGTATTTT
CASSLAGVLDTQYF
>TRBJ2-7|TRBV6-1|.|.
TGTGCCAGCAGGTCGGGCACCCTAGGGCTCGAGCAGTACTTC
CASRSGTLGLEQYF
>TRBJ2-7|TRBV20-1|.|.
TGCAGTGCTCTCGCCCCCGACGCCTACGAGCAGTACTTC
CSALAPDAYEQYF